A single sample gave rise to the 4 T cell receptor beta chains below, sequenced in a study of cytomegalovirus exposure and HLA in healthy donors. The primer mix had 60 Vbeta and 13 Jbeta primers. Only in-frame clones appear in the TCRdb table, and some are missing; sequencing was by immunoSEQ multiplex PCR. The sample lists about 110,000 clones; approximately 71% were seen once. The sample was PBMCs. These receptors all stem from a middle-aged man in good health and CMV-seronegative.

This chain connects TRBV7-9 to TRBJ2-5; 11 nucleotides agree with TRBD1. The CDR3 has 17 residues. V gave up 5 bases and J gave up 4 bases; unmatched junction bases: 12. The germline CDR1 and CDR2 sequences are SEHNR and FQNEAQ (reference sequence). CDR3 nucleotide sequence: TGTGCCAGCAGCCGGAGCTCCGGGACAGGGGGGGGAGAGACCCAGTACTTC. The encoded protein is CASSRSSGTGGGETQYF.

The V gene is TRBV19, the J gene TRBJ2-7; 7 bases agree with TRBD1. The trim removed 0 bases at V and 6 bases at J, leaving 8 bases unmatched. The CDR3 contains 15 residues. Germline-derived CDR1 and CDR2 are LNHDA and SQIVND (reference sequence). Here the CDR3 DNA reads TGTGCCAGTAGTATAGAGCCGGGACAGTCTGGCGAGCAGTACTTC. Amino acid sequence: CASSIEPGQSGEQYF.

The chain is built from TRBV7-9 and TRBJ1-1; D may be TRBD1 (5 bases). This CDR3 is built from 14 residues. V was pared by 7 bases and J by 1 base, with 13 bases between. Germline-derived CDR1 and CDR2 are SEHNR and FQNEAQ (reference sequence). DNA of the CDR3: TGTGCCAGCACCCGGGGGGGGGAGAACACTGAAGCTTTCTTT. This sequence encodes CASTRGGENTEAFF.

This clone came up a few times. The V gene is TRBV5-6, the J gene TRBJ2-1, with 7 bases identical to TRBD2. The germline V gene encodes CDR1 SGHDT and CDR2 YYEEEE. Trimming cost V 4 bases and J 5 bases; bases outside gene matches: 6. CDR3 size: 14 residues. CDR3 in DNA: TGTGCCAGCAGCCCGGGGCTAGCGGACAATGAGCAGTTCTTC. It yields the protein CASSPGLADNEQFF.